A single sample is the source of the 24 T cell receptor beta chains below, sequenced in a study of cytomegalovirus exposure and HLA in healthy donors. The primer mix had 60 Vbeta and 13 Jbeta primers. The method was immunoSEQ multiplex PCR; TCRdb's version includes in-frame clones alone and lacks a portion of them. This table holds approximately 110,000 clones, around 80% found once. The sample comprised PBMCs. The source is a woman younger than 45 in good health and CMV-seronegative.

This clone has just one count. V gene TRBV27 combines with J gene TRBJ2-3; 9 positions match TRBD2. CDR1 is MNHEY, CDR2 SMNVEV, per germline (reference sequence). The V segment lost 7 bases and the J segment 4 bases; nucleotides outside the gene matches: 9. The CDR3 totals 15 residues. CDR3 bases: TGTGCCAGCAAACGGTGGGGCGGGGGGGCAGATACGCAGTATTTT. Residues: CASKRWGGGADTQYF.

This chain joins TRBV11-1 and TRBJ2-3, with 13 bases matching TRBD2. This CDR3 is built from 18 residues. CDR1 SGHAT and CDR2 FQDESV come from the germline V gene (reference sequence). J lost 0 bases, V lost 5 bases, and 8 bases had no gene match. The CDR3 nucleotides read TGTGCCAGCAGCCAAGGACTAGCGGGGGCCTCGAGCACAGATACGCAGTATTTT. Its protein product is CASSQGLAGASSTDTQYF.

The chain is built from TRBV5-1 and TRBJ1-1, with 8 bases aligning to TRBD1. Germline CDR1 SGHRS, CDR2 YFSETQ. The CDR3 is 13 amino acids. V dropped 3 bases and J dropped 4; count of bases not matched to a gene: 2. The CDR3 region has the DNA TGCGCCAGCAGCTCCCAGGGGGCCACTGAAGCTTTCTTT. Protein: CASSSQGATEAFF. The variable domain in full, completed from reference TRBV5-1 and TRBJ1-1, reads KAGVTQTPRYLIKTRGQQVTLSCSPISGHRSVSWYQQTPGQGLQFLFEYFSETQRNKGNFPGRFSGRQFSNSRSEMNVSTLELGDSALYLCASSSQGATEAFFGQGTRLTVV.

V usage is TRBV29-1 and J usage is TRBJ2-7; D not resolved. Trimming stripped 4 bases from V and 0 bases from J, with 10 bases between. This CDR3 spans 13 amino acids. In germline, CDR1 is SQVTM, CDR2 ANQGSEA. CDR3 residues: CSVVYGSSYEQYF. The DNA for the CDR3 is TGCAGCGTTGTGTACGGTAGCTCCTACGAGCAGTACTTC.

V gene TRBV30 combines with J gene TRBJ2-1, with 10 nucleotides matching TRBD2. Germline V gene data show CDR1 as GTSNPN and CDR2 as SVGIG (reference sequence). There are 14 residues in the CDR3. With V trimmed by 7 bases and J by 4 bases, 7 bases remained unmatched. CDR3: CAFDLAGGYNEQFF. CDR3 nucleotide sequence: TGTGCCTTCGATTTAGCGGGGGGTTACAATGAGCAGTTCTTC.

The J gene is TRBJ2-5, the V gene TRBV14; 9 bases fit TRBD1. The germline V gene encodes CDR1 SGHDN and CDR2 FVKESK. The CDR3 extends over 13 amino acids. Trimming at V came to 5 bases and at J to 5 bases, leaving 3 bases not matched to a gene. CDR3 in amino acids: CASSATGGETQYF. CDR3 in DNA: TGTGCCAGCAGCGCCACAGGGGGCGAGACCCAGTACTTC.

This clone was detected a few times. The gene calls are TRBV5-1 and TRBJ2-5; no firm D call. Germline lookup yields CDR1 SGHRS and CDR2 YFSETQ. Trimming stripped 0 bases from V and 4 bases from J, with 13 bases between. The CDR3 extends over 15 amino acids. In DNA form, the CDR3 reads TGCGCCAGCAGCTTGGGCCCGGGTCGAGGAGAGACCCAGTACTTC. It specifies CASSLGPGRGETQYF.

The chain recombines TRBV4-1 with TRBJ2-5; TRBD1 is a possible D gene (6 bases). The CDR3 length is 16 residues. CDR1 and CDR2 (germline): MGHRA, YSYEKL. Trimming took 2 bases from V and 1 from J, leaving 14 bases between them. This CDR3 reads CASSQPIRQAQETQYF. For the CDR3, the DNA is TGCGCCAGCAGCCAACCCATTCGACAGGCCCAAGAGACCCAGTACTTC.

The CDR3 DNA reads as TGTGCCAGCAGCTTTGGCGGCGGGGAGACCCAGTACTTC. Translated, it gives CASSFGGGETQYF. The chain is built from TRBV7-2 and TRBJ2-5, with D possibly TRBD2 on 5 matching bases. Germline V gene data show CDR1 as SGHTA and CDR2 as FQGNSA. The V gene lost 3 bases and the J gene lost 5 bases, with 10 bases spanning the gap. The CDR3 totals 13 residues. Using reference TRBV7-2 and TRBJ2-5 for the parts outside the CDR3, the full variable domain is GAGVSQSPSNKVTEKGKDVELRCDPISGHTALYWYRQSLGQGLEFLIYFQGNSAPDKSGLPSDRFSAERTGGSVSTLTIQRTQQEDSAVYLCASSFGGGETQYFGPGTRLLVL.

A remark on this clone: The same CDR3 can be traced to other DNA sequences in this sample. V gene TRBV28 combines with J gene TRBJ1-2, with a tentative D call TRBD1 (5 bases). CDR1 is MDHEN and CDR2 is SYDVKM in the germline V gene. CDR3 length equals 12 residues. V lost 4 bases, J lost 4 bases, and 7 bases lay in between. CDR3 bases: TGTGCCAGCAGTTCCGACAGCTATGGCTACACCTTC. Residues: CASSSDSYGYTF.

V usage is TRBV20-1 and J usage is TRBJ2-3, with unresolved D. Germline V gene lookup returns CDR1 DFQATT and CDR2 SNEGSKA (reference sequence). V was trimmed by 5 bases and J by 3 bases, leaving 6 bases between them. The CDR3 contains 11 residues. The CDR3 nucleotides are TGCAGTGCTGTGCGAACAGATACGCAGTATTTT. It encodes CSAVRTDTQYF.

The rearrangement joins TRBV11-2 to TRBJ2-7; 12 positions match TRBD2. The CDR3 sequence is 16 residues long. In germline, CDR1 is SGHAT, CDR2 FQNNGV. V dropped 5 bases and J dropped 5; count of bases not matched to a gene: 10. DNA of the CDR3: TGTGCCAGCAGCCCCACGAGACTAGCGGGAGTAGACGAGCAGTACTTC. This encodes CASSPTRLAGVDEQYF.

V is TRBV18 and J is TRBJ2-5; TRBD1 is a possible D gene (5 bases). Germline CDR1 and CDR2: KGHSH and LQKENI. The CDR3 sequence is 13 residues long. V lost 10 bases and J lost 1, with 13 bases in between. The CDR3 loop reads CATNRHRQETQYF. CDR3 nucleotide sequence: TGTGCCACTAACAGGCACCGCCAAGAGACCCAGTACTTC.

This clone appeared once. The chain recombines TRBV9 with TRBJ2-3; TRBD2 matches 7 bases. CDR1 is SGDLS, CDR2 YYNGEE, per germline. Unmatched junction bases numbered 4, after V lost 3 bases and J lost 0 bases. CDR3 length: 15 residues. The CDR3 sequence: CASSGAGISTDTQYF. CDR3 in DNA: TGTGCCAGCAGCGGAGCGGGGATCAGCACAGATACGCAGTATTTT.

The sample holds a few counts of this clone. This rearrangement joins TRBV30 to TRBJ2-2; tentative D call: TRBD2 (7 bases). This CDR3 contains 13 residues. Germline values: CDR1 GTSNPN, CDR2 SVGIG (reference sequence). Trimming removed 3 bases from V and 6 bases from J, with 11 bases in between. This CDR3 is CAWSNGGPGELFF. CDR3 nucleotides: TGTGCCTGGAGCAACGGGGGGCCCGGGGAGCTGTTTTTT.

The chain employs TRBV10-2 and TRBJ2-7, with D possibly being TRBD2 (6 bases). This CDR3 region has 14 residues. V was pared by 4 bases and J by 1 base, with 11 bases between. Germline V gives CDR1 WSHSY, CDR2 SAAADI. The CDR3 coding sequence is TGCGCCAGCAGTGGGGCGGCGGGGTCCTACGAGCAGTACTTC. Translating gives CASSGAAGSYEQYF.

V and J are TRBV18 and TRBJ1-1; 7 bases are shared with TRBD1. With 3 bases clipped from V and 8 bases from J, the junction kept 12 bases outside the gene matches. The CDR3 loop spans 15 amino acids. Germline V CDR1 and CDR2: KGHSH, LQKENI. The CDR3 DNA follows: TGTGCCAGCTCACCGCTCCCGACAGGGAATCAAGAAGCTTTCTTT. Residues: CASSPLPTGNQEAFF. Supplemented by reference TRBV18 and TRBJ1-1, the full variable domain reads NAGVMQNPRHLVRRRGQEARLRCSPMKGHSHVYWYRQLPEEGLKFMVYLQKENIIDESGMPKERFSAEFPKEGPSILRIQQVVRGDSAAYFCASSPLPTGNQEAFFGQGTRLTVV.

The chain uses TRBV6-1 and TRBJ1-1; 10 bases are shared with TRBD1. This CDR3 has 13 amino acids. Trimming at V came to 8 bases and at J to 5 bases, leaving 5 bases not matched to a gene. Germline assignment: CDR1 MNHNS and CDR2 SASEGT. CDR3 sequence (DNA): TGTGCCAGCCACCAGGGACAGGGGACTGAAGCTTTCTTT. This sequence encodes CASHQGQGTEAFF.

V is TRBV5-1 and J is TRBJ1-2; D possibly corresponds to TRBD1 (5 bases). Germline CDR1 and CDR2: SGHRS and YFSETQ. V lost 0 bases and J lost 10, with 19 bases in between. The CDR3 spans 15 residues. The CDR3 sequence: CASSLEQASLDVYTF. The CDR3, as DNA: TGCGCCAGCAGCTTGGAACAGGCAAGCCTCGATGTCTACACCTTC.

In DNA, the CDR3 is TGTGCCAGCAGTTACTCGGCAGGGTATTCAGAGACCCAGTACTTC. Protein: CASSYSAGYSETQYF. This rearrangement joins TRBV6-5 to TRBJ2-5; D may be TRBD1 (5 bases). Between the trimmed V and J ends, which lost 0 bases and 4 bases, there was a span of 12 bases. This CDR3 contains 15 residues. Germline V CDR1 and CDR2: MNHEY, SVGAGI.

The V and J genes are TRBV9 and TRBJ1-2; 7 bases match TRBD1. Germline assignment: CDR1 SGDLS and CDR2 YYNGEE. The CDR3 covers 15 residues. After removal of 3 bases from V and 0 bases from J, the junction contained 5 bases not matched to a gene. The CDR3 DNA sequence: TGTGCCAGCAGCGGAGGACAGGCAGCTAACTATGGCTACACCTTC. Its translation: CASSGGQAANYGYTF.

The CDR3 DNA reads TGTGCCACCAGCAGAGGAAGGGGTGGGGCCAACGTCCTGACTTTC. It translates to CATSRGRGGANVLTF. The chain employs TRBV15 and TRBJ2-6; TRBD1 might be the D (5 bases). The CDR3 extends over 15 amino acids. V gave up 1 base and J gave up 3 bases, with 7 bases separating them. Germline V gene sequence: CDR1 LNHNV, CDR2 YYDKDF (reference sequence).

This chain uses TRBV6-4 with TRBJ2-7, with TRBD1 identical over 7 bases. Germline V lookup: CDR1 MRHNA, CDR2 SNTAGT. The junction had 7 bases not matched to a gene; V was cut back by 6 bases and J by 2 bases. The CDR3 length is 14 residues. The DNA for the CDR3 is TGTGCCAGCAGAAAACAGGGGAGAGCCTACGAGCAGTACTTC. Protein product: CASRKQGRAYEQYF.

The chain couples TRBV28 to TRBJ1-5; no clear D. Germline V gene data show CDR1 as MDHEN and CDR2 as SYDVKM. V lost 4 bases, J lost 4 bases, and 8 bases lay in between. The CDR3 sequence is 13 residues long. As DNA, the CDR3 is TGTGCCAGCAGTTCTCCGGGTAATCAGCCCCAGCATTTT. Protein sequence: CASSSPGNQPQHF.